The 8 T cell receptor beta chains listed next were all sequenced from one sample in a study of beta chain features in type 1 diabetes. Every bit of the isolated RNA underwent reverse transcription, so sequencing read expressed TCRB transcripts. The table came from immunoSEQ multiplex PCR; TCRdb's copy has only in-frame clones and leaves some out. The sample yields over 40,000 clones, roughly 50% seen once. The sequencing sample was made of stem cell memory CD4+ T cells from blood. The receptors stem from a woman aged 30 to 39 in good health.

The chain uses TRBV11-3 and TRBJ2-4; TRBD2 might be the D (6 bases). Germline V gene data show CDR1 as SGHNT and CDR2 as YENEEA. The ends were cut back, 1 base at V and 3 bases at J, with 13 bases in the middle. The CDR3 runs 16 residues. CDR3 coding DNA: TGTGCCAGCAGCTTAGTACTCCTAGCGAACAAAAACATTCAGTACTTC. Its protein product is CASSLVLLANKNIQYF. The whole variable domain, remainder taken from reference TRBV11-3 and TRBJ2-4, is EAGVVQSPRYKIIEKKQPVAFWCNPISGHNTLYWYLQNLGQGPELLIRYENEEAVDDSQLPKDRFSAERLKGVDSTLKIQPAELGDSAVYLCASSLVLLANKNIQYFGAGTRLSVL.

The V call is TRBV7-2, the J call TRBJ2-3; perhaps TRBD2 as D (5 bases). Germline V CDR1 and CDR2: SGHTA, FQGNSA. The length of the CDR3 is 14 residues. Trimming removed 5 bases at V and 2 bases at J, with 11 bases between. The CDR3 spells CASSPTILTDTQYF. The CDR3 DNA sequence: TGTGCCAGCAGCCCGACTATCCTCACAGATACGCAGTATTTT.

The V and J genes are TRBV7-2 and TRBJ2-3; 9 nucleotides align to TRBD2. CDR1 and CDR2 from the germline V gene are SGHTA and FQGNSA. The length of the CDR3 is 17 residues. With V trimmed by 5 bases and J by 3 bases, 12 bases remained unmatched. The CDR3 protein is CASSPHSGRGSTDTQYF. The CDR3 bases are TGTGCCAGCAGCCCCCATAGCGGGAGAGGGAGTACAGATACGCAGTATTTT. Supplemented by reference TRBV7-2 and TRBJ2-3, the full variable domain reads GAGVSQSPSNKVTEKGKDVELRCDPISGHTALYWYRQSLGQGLEFLIYFQGNSAPDKSGLPSDRFSAERTGGSVSTLTIQRTQQEDSAVYLCASSPHSGRGSTDTQYFGPGTRLTVL.

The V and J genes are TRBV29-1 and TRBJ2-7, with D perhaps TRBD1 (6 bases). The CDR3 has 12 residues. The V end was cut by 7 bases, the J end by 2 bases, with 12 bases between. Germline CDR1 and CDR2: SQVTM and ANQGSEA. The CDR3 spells CSATGDTYEQYF. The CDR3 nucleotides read TGCAGCGCGACAGGAGATACCTACGAGCAGTACTTC.

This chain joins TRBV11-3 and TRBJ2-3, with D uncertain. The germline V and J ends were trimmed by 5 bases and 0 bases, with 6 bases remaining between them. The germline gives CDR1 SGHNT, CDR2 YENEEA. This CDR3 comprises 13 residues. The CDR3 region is CASSRLSTDTQYF. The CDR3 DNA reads TGTGCCAGCAGCCGACTGAGCACAGATACGCAGTATTTT.

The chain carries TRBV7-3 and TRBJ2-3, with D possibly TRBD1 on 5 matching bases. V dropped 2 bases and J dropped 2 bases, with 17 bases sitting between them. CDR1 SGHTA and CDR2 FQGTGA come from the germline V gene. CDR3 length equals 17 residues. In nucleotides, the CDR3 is TGTGCCAGCAGCTTAGGCCCGCAGGGTAGGGACACAGATACGCAGTATTTT. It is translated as CASSLGPQGRDTDTQYF.

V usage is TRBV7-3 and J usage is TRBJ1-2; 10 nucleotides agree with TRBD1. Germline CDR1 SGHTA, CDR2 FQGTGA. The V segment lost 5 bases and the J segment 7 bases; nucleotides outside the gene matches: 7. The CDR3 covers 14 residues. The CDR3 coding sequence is TGTGCCAGCAGCGTCGGACAGGGGGTCGCTGGCTACACCTTC. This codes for CASSVGQGVAGYTF. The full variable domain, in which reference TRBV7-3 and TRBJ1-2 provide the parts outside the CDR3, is GAGVSQTPSNKVTEKGKYVELRCDPISGHTALYWYRQSLGQGPEFLIYFQGTGAADDSGLPNDRFFAVRPEGSVSTLKIQRTERGDSAVYLCASSVGQGVAGYTFGSGTRLTVV.

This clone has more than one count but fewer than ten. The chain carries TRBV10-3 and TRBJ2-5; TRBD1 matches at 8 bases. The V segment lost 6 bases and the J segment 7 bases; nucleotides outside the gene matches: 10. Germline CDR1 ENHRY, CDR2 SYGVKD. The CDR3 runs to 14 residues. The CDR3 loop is CAISGTGGRGTQYF. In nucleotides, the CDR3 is TGTGCCATCAGCGGGACAGGTGGAAGAGGGACCCAGTACTTC.